This T cell receptor beta chain originates from a study of TIL therapy for anti-PD-1-resistant metastatic lung cancer. Study-wide background: Tumor harvest preceded PD-1/PD-L1 blockade, followed by nivolumab treatment. Most patients had lung adenocarcinoma; a handful of tumors were EGFR-mutant, two ALK-rearranged; half smoked currently or formerly. Overall study results and limits: Infused TIL clonotypes partially replaced the baseline blood repertoire, then decayed over months.

The immunoSEQ assay was v3. Method: immunoSEQ multiplex PCR; TCRdb's copy keeps in-frame clones and lacks some. Of fewer than 60,000 clones detected, roughly 85% appear once; the ten largest clones hold approximately 5%. On this clone itself: Its target is not known.

Germline-derived CDR1 and CDR2 are MDHEN and SYDVKM. The germline V and J ends were trimmed by 8 bases and 8 bases, with 18 bases remaining between them. The CDR3 runs 14 residues. The time point: pre-treatment sample, taken before nivolumab and TIL therapy. The specimen comprised blood, sampled at baseline. The receptor's source is a person between 25 and 80 years old with non-small cell lung cancer. The chain links TRBV28 to TRBJ1-4; perhaps TRBD1 as D (6 bases). CDR3 nucleotides: TGTGCCAGCGTCGGGGGCCCGGTACAGGAAAAACTGTTTTTT. This sequence encodes CASVGGPVQEKLFF.